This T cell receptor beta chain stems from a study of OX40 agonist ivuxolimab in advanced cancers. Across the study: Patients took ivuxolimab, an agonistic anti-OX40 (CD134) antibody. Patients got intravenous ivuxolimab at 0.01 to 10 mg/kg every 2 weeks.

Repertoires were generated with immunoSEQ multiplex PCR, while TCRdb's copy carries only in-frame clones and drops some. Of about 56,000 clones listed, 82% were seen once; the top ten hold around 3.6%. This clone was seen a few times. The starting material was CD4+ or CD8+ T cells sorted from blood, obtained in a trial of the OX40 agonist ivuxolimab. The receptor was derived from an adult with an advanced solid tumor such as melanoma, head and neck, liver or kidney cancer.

For the CDR3, the DNA is TGTGCCAGCAAAGGGGATACGGGCAATCAGCCCCAGCATTTT. Its protein is CASKGDTGNQPQHF. V is TRBV6-5 and J is TRBJ1-5; TRBD1 might be the D (5 bases). Germline V gene data show CDR1 as MNHEY and CDR2 as SVGAGI. The ends were cut back, 7 bases at V and 2 bases at J, with 12 bases in the middle. This CDR3 has 14 amino acids.